The present entry profiles one TCR beta chain with its context. The antigen remains unidentified. 5'RACE template switching built TCR beta cDNA with unique molecular identifiers. TCRdb re-called the 5' RACE reads and gives one entry per CDR3 protein, without DNA. Its listing shows about 150,000 distinct CDR3 sequences. The data stem from a study of T cells expressing NK-cell markers. As for the study in general: The authors derived TCR beta repertoires from sorted CD3+CD56+NKG2C+, CD3+CD56+NKG2C- and CD3+CD56-NKG2C+ T cells. Of eight sequenced donors, seven were HCMV-seropositive and one HCMV-seronegative. Whole-study results and caveats: Dominance of the CD3+CD56-NKG2C+ fraction by these clonotypes also held in a handful of donors.

The CDR3 extends over 14 amino acids. Germline V gene data show CDR1 as KGHDR and CDR2 as SFDVKD. Sample: blood T cells: a sorted CD56 or NKG2C T cell subset, CD4+ or CD8+ T cells, or bulk PBMC T cells (not recorded which). The clonotype comes from a man aged 18 to 69 in good health. The gene calls are TRBV24-1 and TRBJ2-2. CDR3 sequence reads: CATSLEANTGELFF.